This TCR beta chain was retrieved from a study of TIL therapy for anti-PD-1-resistant metastatic lung cancer. Study-level points and caveats: This highly selected cohort may not generalize to typical lung cancer patients.

The immunoSEQ assay was v3. Generated by immunoSEQ multiplex PCR, the TCRdb table keeps only in-frame clones and is missing some. The data contain 45,000 to 60,000 clones, 79% of them singletons. Trimming shortened V by 0 bases and J by 2 bases, and 8 bases separated the two germline ends. This CDR3 contains 15 residues. Germline assignment: CDR1 SGHAT and CDR2 FQNNGV. Described time point: pre-treatment sample, taken before nivolumab and TIL therapy. As regards this clone: No antigen is known for it.

The input for sequencing was blood, taken at baseline. The V call is TRBV11-2, the J call TRBJ1-3, with a weak D call TRBD1 (6 bases). The sequence was collected from a woman between 25 and 80 years old with non-small cell lung cancer. The CDR3 here is CASSLDAGAGNTIYF. CDR3 in DNA: TGTGCCAGCAGCTTAGATGCAGGGGCTGGAAACACCATATATTTT.